This paragraph reports one T cell receptor beta chain. Its specificity is not known. Primers for the PCR totalled 60 Vbeta and 13 Jbeta. The repertoire was sequenced with immunoSEQ multiplex PCR; TCRdb's copy has only in-frame clones and lacks some. The data show roughly 150,000 clones, around 80% seen once. This specimen comes from a study of cytomegalovirus exposure and HLA in healthy donors. Overall study findings and caveats: Reports showed the classifier diagnosing cytomegalovirus status with high specificity and sensitivity.

Healthy donors of bone marrow made up the group. The ends were cut back, 8 bases at V and 13 bases at J, with 18 bases in the middle. Germline CDR1 is SGHVS and CDR2 is FNYEAQ. The CDR3 is 12 amino acids. Sequencing was done on a sample of PBMCs. This chain joins TRBV7-6 and TRBJ2-1, with D possibly being TRBD2 (6 bases). This clonotype was obtained from a male donor in good health and CMV-seropositive. CDR3 sequence: CASSPGGGSQFF. The CDR3 DNA sequence: TGTGCCAGCTCACCCGGGGGAGGATCCCAGTTCTTC.